The next 11 T cell receptor beta chains were all read from a single sample in a study of long-term antiretroviral therapy in people with HIV. Samples were assayed with immunoSEQ v3.0 at survey level. The table came from immunoSEQ multiplex PCR; TCRdb's copy has only in-frame clones and leaves some out. This table holds some 25,000 clones, approximately 80% found once. Sample: unsorted PBMCs, taken just over 4.2 years after starting antiretroviral therapy. These receptors were collected from a young man with HIV.

The rearrangement uses TRBV6-4 and TRBJ2-3; 8 bases align to TRBD1. The CDR3 is 14 amino acids. Looked up from germline, CDR1 is MRHNA and CDR2 is SNTAGT. The ends lost 4 bases at V and 7 bases at J; junction bases unmatched: 7. CDR3 in amino acids: CASSASGGVYTQYF. As DNA, the CDR3 is TGTGCCAGCAGTGCCTCAGGGGGCGTATATACGCAGTATTTT.

This clone was seen more than once but under ten times. This chain links TRBV28 with TRBJ1-3, with D unresolved. The CDR3 has 14 residues. Deletions cut 3 bases from V and 2 bases from J, with 8 bases between. Per germline, CDR1 MDHEN and CDR2 SYDVKM. In DNA, the CDR3 is TGTGCCAGCAGTTTGAGGATAACTGGAAACACCATATATTTT. Amino acids: CASSLRITGNTIYF.

The J gene is TRBJ1-1, the V gene TRBV15; D is uncertain. Trimming took 3 bases from V and 2 from J, leaving 7 bases between them. In germline, CDR1 is LNHNV, CDR2 YYDKDF (reference sequence). The CDR3 consists of 13 residues. In DNA, the CDR3 is TGTGCCACCAGCAGGGATCTTAACACTGAAGCTTTCTTT. Translating it yields CATSRDLNTEAFF. Using reference TRBV15 and TRBJ1-1 for the parts outside the CDR3, the full variable domain is DAMVIQNPRYQVTQFGKPVTLSCSQTLNHNVMYWYQQKSSQAPKLLFHYYDKDFNNEADTPDNFQSRRPNTSFCFLDIRSPGLGDTAMYLCATSRDLNTEAFFGQGTRLTVV.

This clone was seen just once. The chain combines TRBV5-1 with TRBJ2-1, with D possibly being TRBD1 (7 bases). Germline V gene sequence: CDR1 SGHRS, CDR2 YFSETQ. The CDR3 is made up of 14 amino acids. The V gene lost 1 base and the J gene lost 4 bases, with 9 bases spanning the gap. The CDR3 region is CASSLQGGYNEQFF. The CDR3 DNA follows: TGCGCCAGCAGCTTGCAGGGGGGATACAATGAGCAGTTCTTC. Using reference TRBV5-1 and TRBJ2-1 for the parts outside the CDR3, the full variable domain is KAGVTQTPRYLIKTRGQQVTLSCSPISGHRSVSWYQQTPGQGLQFLFEYFSETQRNKGNFPGRFSGRQFSNSRSEMNVSTLELGDSALYLCASSLQGGYNEQFFGPGTRLTVL.

This clone came up once. V usage is TRBV15 and J usage is TRBJ2-3, with 15 nucleotides matching TRBD2. CDR1 and CDR2 (germline): LNHNV, YYDKDF (reference sequence). The CDR3 extends over 17 amino acids. With V trimmed by 5 bases and J by 4 bases, 7 bases remained unmatched. This CDR3 reads CATSRTSGRATADTQYF. CDR3 coding DNA: TGTGCCACCAGCCGGACTAGCGGGAGGGCCACTGCAGATACGCAGTATTTT.

The rearrangement links TRBV5-4 to TRBJ2-7; D ambiguous. Germline CDR1 is SGHNT and CDR2 is YYREEE (reference sequence). The CDR3 runs to 12 residues. V lost 3 bases and J 0 bases, leaving 4 bases between the germline ends. The CDR3 region is CASSSGSYEQYF. CDR3 nucleotide sequence: TGTGCCAGCAGCTCCGGCTCCTACGAGCAGTACTTC.

This clone was observed once. The CDR3 region has the DNA TGCGCCAGCAGCTCTATAGCGGGAGCGGGTGACAATGAGCAGTTCTTC. As protein: CASSSIAGAGDNEQFF. The V call is TRBV5-1, the J call TRBJ2-1; 9 positions match TRBD2. The CDR3 runs to 16 residues. CDR1 is SGHRS, CDR2 YFSETQ, per germline. Losses at the gene ends were 3 bases for V and 5 bases for J; bases not matched to a gene: 9.

The V and J genes are TRBV4-1 and TRBJ2-7; the D gene is possibly TRBD1 (5 bases). CDR1 is MGHRA and CDR2 is YSYEKL in the germline V gene. Trimming left V 1 base short and J 2 bases short, with 12 bases between. This CDR3 comprises 15 residues. The DNA for the CDR3 is TGCGCCAGCAGCCAAGTCGACGACAGCACCTACGAGCAGTACTTC. The encoded protein is CASSQVDDSTYEQYF.

The V gene is TRBV6-1, the J gene TRBJ2-7; 7 bases match TRBD2. This CDR3 has 15 amino acids. V lost 1 base, J lost 0 bases, and 3 bases stayed unmatched. CDR1 is MNHNS, CDR2 SASEGT, per germline. CDR3 region: CASSEGGGSSYEQYF. In nucleotides, the CDR3 is TGTGCCAGCAGTGAAGGGGGGGGGAGCTCCTACGAGCAGTACTTC.

The V call is TRBV4-3, the J call TRBJ2-7; 7 nucleotides match TRBD2. Germline V gene data show CDR1 as LGHNA and CDR2 as YSLEER. The junction had 11 bases not matched to a gene; V was cut back by 4 bases and J by 2 bases. This CDR3 has 16 amino acids. The CDR3 reads CASSRLELAEAYEQYF. The CDR3 DNA is TGCGCCAGCAGCCGTTTGGAGCTAGCGGAGGCCTACGAGCAGTACTTC.

This clone has more than one count but fewer than ten. The genes are TRBV4-1 and TRBJ1-3, with no clear D. Germline values: CDR1 MGHRA, CDR2 YSYEKL. Trimming took off 1 base at V and 5 bases at J, with 9 bases between the two ends. This CDR3 is 14 amino acids long. The CDR3 coding sequence is TGCGCCAGCAGCCAAGGATACGGCCGAAACACCATATATTTT. Translation gives CASSQGYGRNTIYF.